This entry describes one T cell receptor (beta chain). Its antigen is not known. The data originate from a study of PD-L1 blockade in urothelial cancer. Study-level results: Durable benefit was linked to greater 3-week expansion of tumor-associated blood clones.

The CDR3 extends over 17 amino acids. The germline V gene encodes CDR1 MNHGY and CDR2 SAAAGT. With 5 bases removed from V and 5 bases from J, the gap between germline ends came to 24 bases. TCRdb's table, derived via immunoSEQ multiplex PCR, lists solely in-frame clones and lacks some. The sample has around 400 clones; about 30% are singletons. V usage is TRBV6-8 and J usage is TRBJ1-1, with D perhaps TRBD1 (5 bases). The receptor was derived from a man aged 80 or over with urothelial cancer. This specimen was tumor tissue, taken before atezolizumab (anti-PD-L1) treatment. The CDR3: CASSVDRGGALRTEAFF. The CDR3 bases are TGTGCCAGCAGTGTCGACAGAGGAGGGGCATTGAGGACTGAAGCTTTCTTT.